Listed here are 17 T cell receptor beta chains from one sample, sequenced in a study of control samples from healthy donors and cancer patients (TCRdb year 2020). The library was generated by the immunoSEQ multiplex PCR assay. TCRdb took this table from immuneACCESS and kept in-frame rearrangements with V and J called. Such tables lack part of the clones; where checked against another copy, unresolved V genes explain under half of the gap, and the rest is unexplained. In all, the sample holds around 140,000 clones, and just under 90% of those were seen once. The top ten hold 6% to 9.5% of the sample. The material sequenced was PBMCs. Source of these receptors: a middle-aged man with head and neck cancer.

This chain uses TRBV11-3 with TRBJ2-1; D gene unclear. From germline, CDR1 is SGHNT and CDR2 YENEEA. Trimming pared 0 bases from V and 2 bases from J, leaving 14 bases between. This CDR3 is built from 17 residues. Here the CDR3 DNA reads TGTGCCAGCAGCTTAGAGCGGATAAATAGAGCCTACAATGAGCAGTTCTTC. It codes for CASSLERINRAYNEQFF.

CDR3 loop: CATSSSGRVYEQYF. CDR3 nucleotides: TGTGCCACCAGTAGTTCCGGGAGGGTCTACGAGCAGTACTTC. The chain has TRBV24-1 and TRBJ2-7; 8 nucleotides line up with TRBD2. Trimming cost V 6 bases and J 3 bases; bases outside gene matches: 6. This CDR3 comprises 14 residues. The germline V gene has CDR1 KGHDR and CDR2 SFDVKD.

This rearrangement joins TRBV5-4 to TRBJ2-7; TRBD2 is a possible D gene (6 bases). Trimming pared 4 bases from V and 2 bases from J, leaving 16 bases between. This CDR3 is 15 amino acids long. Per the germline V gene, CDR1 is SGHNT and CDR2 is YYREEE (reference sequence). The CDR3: CASSGGPSVTYEQYF. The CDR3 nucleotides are TGTGCCAGCAGCGGTGGCCCTAGCGTCACCTACGAGCAGTACTTC.

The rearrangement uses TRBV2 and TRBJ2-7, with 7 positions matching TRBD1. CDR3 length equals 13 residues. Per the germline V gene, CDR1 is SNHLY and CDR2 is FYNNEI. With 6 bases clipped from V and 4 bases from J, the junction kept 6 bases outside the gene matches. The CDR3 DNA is TGTGCCAGCAGCGACAGGGTGGTTTACGAGCAGTACTTC. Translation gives CASSDRVVYEQYF.

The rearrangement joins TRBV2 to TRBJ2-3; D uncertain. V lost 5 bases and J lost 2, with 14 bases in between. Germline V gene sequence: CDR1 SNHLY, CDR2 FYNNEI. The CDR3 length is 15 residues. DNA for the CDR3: TGTGCCAGCAGTACCGATACTCGACCCACAGATACGCAGTATTTT. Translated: CASSTDTRPTDTQYF. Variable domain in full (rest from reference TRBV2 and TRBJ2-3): EPEVTQTPSHQVTQMGQEVILRCVPISNHLYFYWYRQILGQKVEFLVSFYNNEISEKSEIFDDQFSVERPDGSNFTLKIRSTKLEDSAMYFCASSTDTRPTDTQYFGPGTRLTVL.

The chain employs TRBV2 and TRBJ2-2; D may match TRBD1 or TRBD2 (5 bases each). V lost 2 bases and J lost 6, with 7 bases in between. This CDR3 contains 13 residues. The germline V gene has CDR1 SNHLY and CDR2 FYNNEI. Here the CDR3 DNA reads TGTGCCAGCAGTGAACGGGGCCCCGGGGAGCTGTTTTTT. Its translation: CASSERGPGELFF.

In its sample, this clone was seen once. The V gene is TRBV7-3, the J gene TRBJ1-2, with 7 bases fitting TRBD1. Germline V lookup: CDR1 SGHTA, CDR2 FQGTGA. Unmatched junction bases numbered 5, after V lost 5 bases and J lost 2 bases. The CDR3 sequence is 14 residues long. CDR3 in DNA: TGTGCCAGCAGCCCTTCGACAGGGAACTATGGCTACACCTTC. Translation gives CASSPSTGNYGYTF. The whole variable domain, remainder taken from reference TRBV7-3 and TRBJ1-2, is GAGVSQTPSNKVTEKGKYVELRCDPISGHTALYWYRQSLGQGPEFLIYFQGTGAADDSGLPNDRFFAVRPEGSVSTLKIQRTERGDSAVYLCASSPSTGNYGYTFGSGTRLTVV.

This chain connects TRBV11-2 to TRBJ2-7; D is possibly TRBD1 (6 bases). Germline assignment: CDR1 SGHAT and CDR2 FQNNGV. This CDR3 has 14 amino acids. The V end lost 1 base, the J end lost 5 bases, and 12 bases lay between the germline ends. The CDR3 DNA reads TGTGCCAGCAGCTTAGGCAGGGGAGAAGACGAGCAGTACTTC. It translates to CASSLGRGEDEQYF.

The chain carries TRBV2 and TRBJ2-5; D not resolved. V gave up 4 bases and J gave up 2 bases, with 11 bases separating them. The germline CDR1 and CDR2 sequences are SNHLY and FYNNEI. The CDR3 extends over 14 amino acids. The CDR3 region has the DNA TGTGCCAGCAGTGTCGGCTACACACAAGAGACCCAGTACTTC. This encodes CASSVGYTQETQYF. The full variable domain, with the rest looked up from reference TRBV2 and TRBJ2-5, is EPEVTQTPSHQVTQMGQEVILRCVPISNHLYFYWYRQILGQKVEFLVSFYNNEISEKSEIFDDQFSVERPDGSNFTLKIRSTKLEDSAMYFCASSVGYTQETQYFGPGTRLLVL.

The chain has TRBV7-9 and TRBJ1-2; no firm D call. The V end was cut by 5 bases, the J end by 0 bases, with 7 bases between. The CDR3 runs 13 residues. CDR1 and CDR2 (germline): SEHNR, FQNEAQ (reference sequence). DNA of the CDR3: TGTGCCAGCAGCGACACTTCTAACTATGGCTACACCTTC. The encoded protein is CASSDTSNYGYTF.

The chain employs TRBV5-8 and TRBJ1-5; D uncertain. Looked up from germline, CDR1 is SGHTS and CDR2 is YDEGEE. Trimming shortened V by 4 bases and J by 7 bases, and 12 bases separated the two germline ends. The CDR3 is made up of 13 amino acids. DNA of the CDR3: TGTGCCAGCAGCCAGAAATCACTCCAGCCCCAGCATTTT. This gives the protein CASSQKSLQPQHF. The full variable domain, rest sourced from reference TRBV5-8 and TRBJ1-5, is EAGVTQSPTHLIKTRGQQATLRCSPISGHTSVYWYQQALGLGLQFLLWYDEGEERNRGNFPPRFSGRQFPNYSSELNVNALELEDSALYLCASSQKSLQPQHFGDGTRLSIL.

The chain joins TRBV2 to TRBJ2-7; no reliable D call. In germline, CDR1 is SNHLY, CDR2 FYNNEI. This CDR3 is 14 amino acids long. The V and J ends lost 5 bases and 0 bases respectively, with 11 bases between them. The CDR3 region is CASSQGPSSYEQYF. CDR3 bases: TGTGCCAGCAGTCAAGGTCCAAGCTCCTACGAGCAGTACTTC.

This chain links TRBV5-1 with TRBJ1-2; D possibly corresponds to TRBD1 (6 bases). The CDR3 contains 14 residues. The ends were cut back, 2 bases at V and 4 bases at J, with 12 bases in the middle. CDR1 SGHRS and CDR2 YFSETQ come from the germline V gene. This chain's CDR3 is CASSFQGLGYGYTF. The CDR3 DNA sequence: TGCGCCAGCAGCTTCCAGGGGTTAGGCTATGGCTACACCTTC.

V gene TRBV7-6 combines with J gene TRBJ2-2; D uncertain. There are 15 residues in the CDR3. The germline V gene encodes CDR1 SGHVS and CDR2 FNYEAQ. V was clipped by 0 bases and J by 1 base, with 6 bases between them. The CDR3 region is CASSLAYLNTGELFF. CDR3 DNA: TGTGCCAGCAGCTTAGCGTACTTGAACACCGGGGAGCTGTTTTTT.

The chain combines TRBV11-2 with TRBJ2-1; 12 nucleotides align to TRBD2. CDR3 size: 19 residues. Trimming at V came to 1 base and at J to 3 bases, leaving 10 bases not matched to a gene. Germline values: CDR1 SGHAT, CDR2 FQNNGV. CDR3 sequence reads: CASSLGRLAGADNYNEQFF. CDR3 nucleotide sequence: TGTGCCAGCAGCTTAGGTCGACTAGCGGGAGCCGACAACTACAATGAGCAGTTCTTC.

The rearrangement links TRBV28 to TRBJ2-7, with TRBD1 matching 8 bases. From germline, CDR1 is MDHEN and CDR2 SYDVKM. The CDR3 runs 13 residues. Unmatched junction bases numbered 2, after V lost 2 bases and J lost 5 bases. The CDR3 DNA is TGTGCCAGCAGTTTACCAGGGGGCGACGAGCAGTACTTC. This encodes CASSLPGGDEQYF.

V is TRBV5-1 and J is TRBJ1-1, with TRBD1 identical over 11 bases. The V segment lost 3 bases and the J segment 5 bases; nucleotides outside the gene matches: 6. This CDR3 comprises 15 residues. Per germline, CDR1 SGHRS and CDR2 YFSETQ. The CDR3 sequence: CASSWRGQGETEAFF. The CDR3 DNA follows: TGCGCCAGCAGCTGGAGGGGACAGGGGGAGACTGAAGCTTTCTTT.